This note documents a single TCR beta chain sequence. The sample holds other DNA sequences that translate to the same CDR3. Execution of the assay was at deep level. TCRdb's copy holds only in-frame clones and misses some; the assay was immunoSEQ multiplex PCR. This table holds about 2.5 million clones, about nine tenths found once. The V segment lost 0 bases and the J segment 5 bases; nucleotides outside the gene matches: 4. The germline V gene encodes CDR1 SGHRS and CDR2 YFSETQ. The CDR3 extends over 14 amino acids. This specimen comes from a study of shared clonotypes between healthy human individuals. Study-wide context: Aged between 18 and 49, the donors were two women and a few men. A donor's plate count was three for CD4 naive and three for CD4 memory; CD8 naive had two and CD8 memory one.

Those who donated, Caucasian adults without exception, all lived in Nashville, Tennessee. The clonotype originates from a man between 18 and 35 years old in good health. Some clones in this sample may be carry-over from other donors' samples. The sample consisted of naive CD4+ T cells from PBMCs. Indicated subset: CD45RA+ positively selected. The V gene is TRBV5-1, the J gene TRBJ2-5; 7 positions match TRBD1. CDR3 nucleotides: TGCGCCAGCAGCTTGGGACAGGGTGTGGAGACCCAGTACTTC. It encodes CASSLGQGVETQYF.